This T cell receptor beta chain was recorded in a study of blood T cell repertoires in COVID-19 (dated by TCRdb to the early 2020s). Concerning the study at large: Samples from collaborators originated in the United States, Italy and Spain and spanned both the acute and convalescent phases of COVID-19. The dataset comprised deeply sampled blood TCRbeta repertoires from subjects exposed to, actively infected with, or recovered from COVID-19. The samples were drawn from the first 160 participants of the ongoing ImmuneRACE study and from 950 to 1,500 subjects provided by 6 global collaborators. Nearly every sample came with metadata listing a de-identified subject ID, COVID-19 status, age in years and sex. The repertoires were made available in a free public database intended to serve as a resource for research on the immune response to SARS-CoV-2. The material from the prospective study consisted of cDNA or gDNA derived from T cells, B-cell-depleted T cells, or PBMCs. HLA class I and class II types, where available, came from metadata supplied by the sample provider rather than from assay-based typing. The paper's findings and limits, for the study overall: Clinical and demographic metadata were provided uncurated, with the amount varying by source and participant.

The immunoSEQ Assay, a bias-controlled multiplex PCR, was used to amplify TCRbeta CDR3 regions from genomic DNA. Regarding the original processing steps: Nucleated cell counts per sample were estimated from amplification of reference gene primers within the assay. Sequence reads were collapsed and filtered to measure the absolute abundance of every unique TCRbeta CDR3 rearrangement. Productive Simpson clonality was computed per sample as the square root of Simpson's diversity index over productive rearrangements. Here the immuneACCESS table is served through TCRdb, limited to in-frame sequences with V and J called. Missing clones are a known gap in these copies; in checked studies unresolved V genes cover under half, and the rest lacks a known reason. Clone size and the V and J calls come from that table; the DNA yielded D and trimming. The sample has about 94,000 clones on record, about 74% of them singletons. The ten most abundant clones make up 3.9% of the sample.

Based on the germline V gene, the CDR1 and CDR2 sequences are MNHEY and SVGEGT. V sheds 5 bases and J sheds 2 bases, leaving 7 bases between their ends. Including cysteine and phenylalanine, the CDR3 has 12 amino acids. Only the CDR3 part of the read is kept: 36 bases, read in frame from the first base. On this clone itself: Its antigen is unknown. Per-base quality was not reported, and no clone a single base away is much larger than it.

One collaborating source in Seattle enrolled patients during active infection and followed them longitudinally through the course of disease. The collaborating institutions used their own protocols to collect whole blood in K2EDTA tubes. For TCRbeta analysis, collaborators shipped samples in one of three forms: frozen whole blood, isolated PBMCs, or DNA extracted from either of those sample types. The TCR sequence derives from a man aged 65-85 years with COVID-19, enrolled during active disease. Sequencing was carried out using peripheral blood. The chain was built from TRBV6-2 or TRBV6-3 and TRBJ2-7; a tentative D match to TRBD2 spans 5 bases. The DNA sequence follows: TGTGCCAGCAGTGGACTCCCCTACGAGCAGTACTTC. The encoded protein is CASSGLPYEQYF.